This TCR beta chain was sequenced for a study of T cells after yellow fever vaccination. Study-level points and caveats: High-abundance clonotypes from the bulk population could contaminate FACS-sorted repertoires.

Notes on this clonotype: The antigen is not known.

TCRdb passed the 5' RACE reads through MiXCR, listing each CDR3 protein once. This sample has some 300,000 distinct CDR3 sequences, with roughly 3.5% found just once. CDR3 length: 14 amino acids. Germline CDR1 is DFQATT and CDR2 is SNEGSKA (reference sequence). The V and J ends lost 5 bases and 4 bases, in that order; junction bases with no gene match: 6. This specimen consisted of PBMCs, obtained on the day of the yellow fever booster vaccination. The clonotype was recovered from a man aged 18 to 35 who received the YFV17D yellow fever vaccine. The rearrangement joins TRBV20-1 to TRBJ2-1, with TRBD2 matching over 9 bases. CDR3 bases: TGCAGTGCTCTGAGCGGGGGGTCTTACAATGAGCAGTTCTTC. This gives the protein CSALSGGSYNEQFF.